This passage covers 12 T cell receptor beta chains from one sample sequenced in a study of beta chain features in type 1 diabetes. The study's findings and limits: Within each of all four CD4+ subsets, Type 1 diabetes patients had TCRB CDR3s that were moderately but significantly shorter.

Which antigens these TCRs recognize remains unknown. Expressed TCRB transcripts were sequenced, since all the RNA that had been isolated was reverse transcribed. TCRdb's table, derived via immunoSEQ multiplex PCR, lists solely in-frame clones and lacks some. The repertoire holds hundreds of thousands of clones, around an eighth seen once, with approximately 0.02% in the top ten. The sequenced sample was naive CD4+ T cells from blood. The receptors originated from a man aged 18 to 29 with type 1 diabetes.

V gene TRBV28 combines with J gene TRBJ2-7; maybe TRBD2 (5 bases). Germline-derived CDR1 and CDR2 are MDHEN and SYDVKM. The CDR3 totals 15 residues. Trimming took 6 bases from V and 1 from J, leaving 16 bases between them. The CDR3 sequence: CASSLGLAVSYEQYF. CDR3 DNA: TGTGCCAGCAGCCTCGGACTGGCAGTTTCCTACGAGCAGTACTTC.

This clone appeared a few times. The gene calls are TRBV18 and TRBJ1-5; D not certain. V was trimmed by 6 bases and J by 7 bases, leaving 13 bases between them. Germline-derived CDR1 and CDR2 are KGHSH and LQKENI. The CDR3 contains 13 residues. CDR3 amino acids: CASSAAVGQPQHF. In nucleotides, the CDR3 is TGTGCCAGCTCCGCAGCAGTGGGACAGCCCCAGCATTTT.

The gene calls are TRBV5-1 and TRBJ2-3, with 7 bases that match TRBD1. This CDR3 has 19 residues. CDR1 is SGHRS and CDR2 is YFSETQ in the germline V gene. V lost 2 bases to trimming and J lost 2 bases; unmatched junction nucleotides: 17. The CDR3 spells CASSFRDRAPKPYTDTQYF. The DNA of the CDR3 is TGCGCCAGCAGCTTTCGTGACAGGGCCCCGAAGCCGTACACAGATACGCAGTATTTT.

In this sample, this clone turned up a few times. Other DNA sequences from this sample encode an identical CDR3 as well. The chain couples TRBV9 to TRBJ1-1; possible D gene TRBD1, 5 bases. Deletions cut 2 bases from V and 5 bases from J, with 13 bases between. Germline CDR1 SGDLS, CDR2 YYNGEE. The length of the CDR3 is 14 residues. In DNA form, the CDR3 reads TGTGCCAGCAGCGTGCTCTCGGGGGGGACTGAAGCTTTCTTT. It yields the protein CASSVLSGGTEAFF.

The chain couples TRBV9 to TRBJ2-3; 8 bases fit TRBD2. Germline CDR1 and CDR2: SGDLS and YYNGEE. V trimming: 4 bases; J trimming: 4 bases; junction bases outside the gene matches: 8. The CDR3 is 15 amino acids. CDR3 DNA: TGTGCCAGCAGCTCAGAGGCGGGGGGTGCAGATACGCAGTATTTT. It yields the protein CASSSEAGGADTQYF.

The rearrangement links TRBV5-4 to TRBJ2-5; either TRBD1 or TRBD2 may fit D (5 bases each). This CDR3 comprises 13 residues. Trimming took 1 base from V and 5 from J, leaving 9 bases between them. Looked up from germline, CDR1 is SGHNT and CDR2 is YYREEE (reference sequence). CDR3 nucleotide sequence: TGTGCCAGCAGCTTGATTGGGGGTGAGACCCAGTACTTC. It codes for CASSLIGGETQYF.

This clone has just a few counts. This CDR3 reads CSATDTYEQYF. The CDR3 DNA follows: TGCAGTGCTACCGACACCTACGAGCAGTACTTC. V is TRBV20-1 and J is TRBJ2-7; D ambiguous. The ends were cut back, 4 bases at V and 2 bases at J, with 6 bases in the middle. The length of the CDR3 is 11 residues. Germline lookup yields CDR1 DFQATT and CDR2 SNEGSKA (reference sequence).

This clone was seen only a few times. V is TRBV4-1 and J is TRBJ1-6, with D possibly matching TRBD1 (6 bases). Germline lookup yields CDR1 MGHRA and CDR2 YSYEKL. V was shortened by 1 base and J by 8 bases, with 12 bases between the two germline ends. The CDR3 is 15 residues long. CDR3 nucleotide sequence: TGCGCCAGCAGCCAAGTAACAGGGAGGGATTCACCCCTCCACTTT. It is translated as CASSQVTGRDSPLHF.

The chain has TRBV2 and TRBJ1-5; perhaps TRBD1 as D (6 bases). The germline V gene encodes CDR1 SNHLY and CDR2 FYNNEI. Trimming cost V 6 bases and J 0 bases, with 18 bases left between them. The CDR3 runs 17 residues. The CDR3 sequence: CASSWTALRFSNQPQHF. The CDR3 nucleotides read TGTGCCAGCAGCTGGACAGCCTTGAGGTTTAGCAATCAGCCCCAGCATTTT.

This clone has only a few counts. CDR3 sequence: CAWVDRLGVNTEAFF. The CDR3 coding sequence is TGTGCCTGGGTCGACAGGCTAGGGGTGAACACTGAAGCTTTCTTT. The genes are TRBV30 and TRBJ1-1, with D perhaps TRBD1 (6 bases). Germline values: CDR1 GTSNPN, CDR2 SVGIG (reference sequence). Trimming shortened V by 5 bases and J by 0 bases, and 16 bases separated the two germline ends. The CDR3 covers 15 residues.

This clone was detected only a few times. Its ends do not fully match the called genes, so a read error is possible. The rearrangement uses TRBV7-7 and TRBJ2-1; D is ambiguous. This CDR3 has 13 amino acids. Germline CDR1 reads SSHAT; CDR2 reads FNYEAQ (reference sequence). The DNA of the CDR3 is TGTGCTAGCAGCTTGGTGGGTCGCGATGAGCAGTTCTTC. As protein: CASSLVGRDEQFF.

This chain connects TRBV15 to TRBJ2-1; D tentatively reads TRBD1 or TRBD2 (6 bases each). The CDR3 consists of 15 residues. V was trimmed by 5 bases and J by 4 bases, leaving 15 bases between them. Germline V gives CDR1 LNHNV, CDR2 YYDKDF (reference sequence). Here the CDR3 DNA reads TGTGCCACCAGCTGGGGGGCGGGGCCTTACAATGAGCAGTTCTTC. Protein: CATSWGAGPYNEQFF.